This T cell receptor beta chain was sequenced in a study of T cell responses to AZD1222 COVID-19 vaccine. TCRdb's copy holds only in-frame clones and misses some; the assay was immunoSEQ multiplex PCR. Among approximately 100,000 clones listed, approximately 88% were seen once. The germline V gene has CDR1 SNHLY and CDR2 FYNNEI. The CDR3 is 15 residues long. Trimming left V 8 bases short and J 3 bases short, with 16 bases between. This TCR came from an adult in good health. Specimen: peripheral blood, collected on day 0 of AZD1222 vaccination. This sequence joins TRBV2 and TRBJ2-2; TRBD2 is a possible D gene (5 bases). In DNA form, the CDR3 reads TGTGCCAGCTTAATGGGGAGAAAACACACCGGGGAGCTGTTTTTT. As protein: CASLMGRKHTGELFF.